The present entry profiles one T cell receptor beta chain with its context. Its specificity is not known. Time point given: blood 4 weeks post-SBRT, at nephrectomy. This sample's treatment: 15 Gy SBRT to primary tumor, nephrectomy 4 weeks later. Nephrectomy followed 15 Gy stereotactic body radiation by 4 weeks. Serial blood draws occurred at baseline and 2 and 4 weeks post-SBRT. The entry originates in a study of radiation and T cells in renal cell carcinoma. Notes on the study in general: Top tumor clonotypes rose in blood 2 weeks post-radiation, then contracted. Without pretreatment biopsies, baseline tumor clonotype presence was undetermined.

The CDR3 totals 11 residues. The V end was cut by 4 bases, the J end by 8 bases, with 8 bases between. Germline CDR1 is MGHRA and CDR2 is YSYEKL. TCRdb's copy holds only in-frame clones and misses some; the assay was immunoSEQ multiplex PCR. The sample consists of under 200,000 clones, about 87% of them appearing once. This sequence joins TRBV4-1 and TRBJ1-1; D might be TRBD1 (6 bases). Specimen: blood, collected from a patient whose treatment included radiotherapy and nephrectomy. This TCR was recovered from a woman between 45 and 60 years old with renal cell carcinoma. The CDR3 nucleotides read TGCGCCAGCAGCCGGGGGACAGAAGCTTTCTTT. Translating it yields CASSRGTEAFF.